The source of this T cell receptor beta chain is a study of cytomegalovirus exposure and HLA in healthy donors. Study-wide background: Falling in the Caucasian-associated ancestry cluster were about 83% of some 400 genotyped donors. Study findings and constraints: The authors judged a highly shared variant cluster likely a sequencing artifact.

PCR employed 60 Vbeta and 13 Jbeta primers. The table came from immunoSEQ multiplex PCR; TCRdb's copy has only in-frame clones and leaves some out. The sample lists about 140,000 clones; approximately 80% were seen once. This clone appeared once. Its antigen is not known. The receptor was isolated from a man aged 35 to 55 in good health and CMV-seronegative. The sequenced material came from PBMCs.

CDR3 amino acids: CASTQPGHPSNQPQHF. The CDR3 region has the DNA TGTGCCAGCACACAACCGGGACACCCTAGCAATCAGCCCCAGCATTTT. This sequence joins TRBV19 and TRBJ1-5; D is possibly TRBD1 (6 bases). This CDR3 contains 16 residues. Trimming shortened V by 9 bases and J by 0 bases, and 18 bases separated the two germline ends. Germline CDR1 is LNHDA and CDR2 is SQIVND (reference sequence).